This T cell receptor (beta chain) was documented in a study of OX40 agonist ivuxolimab in advanced cancers. At the level of the whole study: Ivuxolimab was a fully human IgG2 agonistic monoclonal antibody targeting the costimulatory receptor OX40 (CD134). Intravenous ivuxolimab was administered to patients every 2 weeks at six dose levels: 0.01, 0.1, 0.3, 1.5, 3 and 10 mg/kg. Of the 50 to 55 patients in dose escalation, around 19 had hepatocellular carcinoma, about 15 had melanoma, 9 had renal cell carcinoma and 9 had head and neck cancer. A male proportion of about 79% and a mean age of about 60 years, ranging from roughly 23 to 90, were recorded for the dose-escalation cohort. Patients were allowed to have had prior anti-PD-1, anti-PD-L1 or anti-CTLA-4 therapy, and approximately 40% of the dose-escalation patients had previously received checkpoint inhibitors. Partial responses occurred in three dose-escalation patients, of whom one had hepatocellular carcinoma and two had cutaneous melanoma. The purpose of peripheral TCRbeta sequencing was to test whether ivuxolimab changed TCR sequence diversity and led to clonal T-cell expansion. The monotherapy dose-escalation portion (N ≈ 56 patients) of the phase I ivuxolimab trial is reported in the paper. Study-wide findings and limitations: After ivuxolimab, CD8+ T cells had more expanded clones than CD4+ T cells on average. In the 0.1-3.0 mg/kg groups, partial responders had among the lowest normalized peripheral clonal expansion, particularly in CD8+ T cells. Clonal expansion of both CD4+ and CD8+ blood T cells was observed from baseline to week 6 at doses 0.1 to 3.0 mg/kg. The antigen specificity of the peripheral T cells that underwent clonal expansion was not determined. Low levels of normalized T-cell clonal expansion were also seen in some nonresponding patients.

Patients with autoimmune disease history or receiving systemic immunosuppression were excluded from the trial. Peripheral blood for TCR sequencing was collected from all dose cohorts at baseline, on cycle 4 day 1, and on cycle 7 day 1. The samples were drawn from a first-in-human, open-label, multicenter phase I dose-escalation trial of ivuxolimab. Adults with locally advanced or metastatic head and neck squamous cell, hepatocellular, melanoma or renal cell carcinoma were enrolled in the trial. CD4+ and CD8+ T cells were sorted separately from peripheral blood before TCR sequencing. Genomic DNA was isolated from the sorted cells so that the TCRbeta CDR3 region could be sequenced. The immunoSEQ Assay was used to sequence the TCRbeta CDR3 regions. TCRdb mirrors the immuneACCESS table, restricted to in-frame sequences. Some clones are absent from its copies; in checked studies, under half trace to an unresolved V gene, and the reason for the others is unknown. Present in this sample are roughly 68,000 clones, more than 80% of which were seen just once. About 8.2% of the sample rests with the top ten.

In regard to this clone: Its antigen is still unknown. One base away there is no much larger clone; base qualities are not given.

The CDR3 runs 13 amino acids, cysteine and phenylalanine included. Kept here is only the CDR3 DNA, which spans 39 bases and is read in frame from base 1. V and J are truncated by 2 bases and 3 bases respectively, leaving an intervening sequence of 4 bases. CDR1 MNHEY and CDR2 SVGAGI were looked up in the germline V gene. The sequence joins TRBV6-5 to TRBJ2-2; no confident D gene assignment can be made. The receptor's source is an adult with an advanced solid tumor such as melanoma, head and neck, liver or kidney cancer. The source material was CD4+ or CD8+ T cells sorted from blood, sampled in a trial of the OX40 agonist ivuxolimab. The CDR3 region reads CASSYRDTGELFF. The nucleotide sequence is TGTGCCAGCAGTTACCGTGACACCGGGGAGCTGTTTTTT.